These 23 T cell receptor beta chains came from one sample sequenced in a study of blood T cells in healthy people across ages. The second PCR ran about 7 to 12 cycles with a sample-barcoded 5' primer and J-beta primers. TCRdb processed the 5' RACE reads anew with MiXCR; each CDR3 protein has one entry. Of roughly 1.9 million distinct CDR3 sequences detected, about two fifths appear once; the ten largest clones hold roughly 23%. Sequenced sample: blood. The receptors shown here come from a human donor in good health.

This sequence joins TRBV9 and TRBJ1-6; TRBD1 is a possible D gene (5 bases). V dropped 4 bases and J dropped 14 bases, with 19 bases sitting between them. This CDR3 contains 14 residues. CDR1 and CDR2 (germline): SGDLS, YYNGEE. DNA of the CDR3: TGTGCCAGCAGCCCGAGTACCTGGGGGGGAGCCCTCCACTTT. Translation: CASSPSTWGGALHF.

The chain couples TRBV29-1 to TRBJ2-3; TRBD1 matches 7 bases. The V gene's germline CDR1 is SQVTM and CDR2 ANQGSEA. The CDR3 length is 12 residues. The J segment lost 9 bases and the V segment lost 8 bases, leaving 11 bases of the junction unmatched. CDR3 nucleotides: TGCAGCTTCGGGACAGAAATTCGAACGCAGTATTTT. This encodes CSFGTEIRTQYF.

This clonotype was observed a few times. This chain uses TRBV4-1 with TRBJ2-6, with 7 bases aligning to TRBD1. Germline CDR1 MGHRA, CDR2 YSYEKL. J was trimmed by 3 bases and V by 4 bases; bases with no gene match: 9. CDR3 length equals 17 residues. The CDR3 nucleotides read TGCGCCAGCAGCCGCGGACAGGTGGGGTATGGGGCCAACGTCCTGACTTTC. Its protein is CASSRGQVGYGANVLTF.

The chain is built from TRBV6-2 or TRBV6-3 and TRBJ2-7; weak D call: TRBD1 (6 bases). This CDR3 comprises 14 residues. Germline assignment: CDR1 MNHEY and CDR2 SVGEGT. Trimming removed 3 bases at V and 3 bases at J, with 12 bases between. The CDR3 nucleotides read TGTGCCAGCAGTTATGCAGGGGTCCTCTACGAGCAGTACTTC. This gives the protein CASSYAGVLYEQYF.

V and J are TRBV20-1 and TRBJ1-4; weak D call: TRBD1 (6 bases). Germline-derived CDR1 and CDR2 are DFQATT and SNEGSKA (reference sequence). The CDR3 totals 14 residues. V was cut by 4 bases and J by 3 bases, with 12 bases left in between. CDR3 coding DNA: TGCAGTGCTAACGGGGACACGGCTAATGAAAAACTGTTTTTT. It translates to CSANGDTANEKLFF.

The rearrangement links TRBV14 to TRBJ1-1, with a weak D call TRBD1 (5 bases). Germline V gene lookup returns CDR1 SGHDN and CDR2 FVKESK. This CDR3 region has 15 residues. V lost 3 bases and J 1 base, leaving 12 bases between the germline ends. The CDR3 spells CASSHNRTANTEAFF. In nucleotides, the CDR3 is TGTGCCAGCAGCCATAACAGGACGGCGAACACTGAAGCTTTCTTT. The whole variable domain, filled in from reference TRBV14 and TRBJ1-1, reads EAGVTQFPSHSVIEKGQTVTLRCDPISGHDNLYWYRRVMGKEIKFLLHFVKESKQDESGMPNNRFLAERTGGTYSTLKVQPAELEDSGVYFCASSHNRTANTEAFFGQGTRLTVV.

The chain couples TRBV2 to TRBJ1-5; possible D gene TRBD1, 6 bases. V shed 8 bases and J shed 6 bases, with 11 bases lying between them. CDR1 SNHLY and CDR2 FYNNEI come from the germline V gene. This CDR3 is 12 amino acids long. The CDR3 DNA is TGTGCCAGCTGTCAGGGGAGTCAGCCCCAGCATTTT. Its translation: CASCQGSQPQHF.

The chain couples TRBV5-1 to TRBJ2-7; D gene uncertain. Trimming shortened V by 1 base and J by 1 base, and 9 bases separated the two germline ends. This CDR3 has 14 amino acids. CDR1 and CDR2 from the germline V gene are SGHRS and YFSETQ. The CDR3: CASSLWAESYEQYF. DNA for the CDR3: TGCGCCAGCAGCTTGTGGGCCGAATCCTACGAGCAGTACTTC. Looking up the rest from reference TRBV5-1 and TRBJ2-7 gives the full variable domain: KAGVTQTPRYLIKTRGQQVTLSCSPISGHRSVSWYQQTPGQGLQFLFEYFSETQRNKGNFPGRFSGRQFSNSRSEMNVSTLELGDSALYLCASSLWAESYEQYFGPGTRLTVT.

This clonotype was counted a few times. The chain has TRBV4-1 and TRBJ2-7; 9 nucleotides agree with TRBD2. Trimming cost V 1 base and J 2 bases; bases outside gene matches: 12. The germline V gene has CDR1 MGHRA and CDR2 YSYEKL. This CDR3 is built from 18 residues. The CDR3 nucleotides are TGCGCCAGCAGCCAAGGTCGTTTAGCGGGGGATACAACCTACGAGCAGTACTTC. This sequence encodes CASSQGRLAGDTTYEQYF.

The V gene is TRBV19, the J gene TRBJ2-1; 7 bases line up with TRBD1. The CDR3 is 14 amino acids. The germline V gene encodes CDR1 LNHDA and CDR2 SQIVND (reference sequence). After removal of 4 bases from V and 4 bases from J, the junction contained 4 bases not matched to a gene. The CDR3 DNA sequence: TGTGCCAGTAGTAACAGGGGATTTTACAATGAGCAGTTCTTC. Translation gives CASSNRGFYNEQFF.

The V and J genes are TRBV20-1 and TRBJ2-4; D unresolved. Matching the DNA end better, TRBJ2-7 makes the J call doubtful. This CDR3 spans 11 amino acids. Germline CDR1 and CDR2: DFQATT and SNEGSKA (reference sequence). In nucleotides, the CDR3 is TGCAGTGGCTCTAGGACGGACGAGCAGTACTTC. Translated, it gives CSGSRTDEQYF.

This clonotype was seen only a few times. The DNA of the CDR3 is TGCAGTGTAAATCTCCAAGGTGTTGGGGAGCAGTTCTTC. It yields the protein CSVNLQGVGEQFF. The chain employs TRBV20-1 and TRBJ2-1; the D is unclear. Between the trimmed V and J ends, which lost 7 bases and 10 bases, there was a span of 20 bases. Germline V gene sequence: CDR1 DFQATT, CDR2 SNEGSKA (reference sequence). This CDR3 comprises 13 residues.

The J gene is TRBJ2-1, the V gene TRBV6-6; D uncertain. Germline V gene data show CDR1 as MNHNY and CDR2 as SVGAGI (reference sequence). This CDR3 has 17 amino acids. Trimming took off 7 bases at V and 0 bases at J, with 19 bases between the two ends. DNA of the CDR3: TGTGCCAGCAACCCAAACCCGTCGGTTTACTCCTACAATGAGCAGTTCTTC. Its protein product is CASNPNPSVYSYNEQFF.

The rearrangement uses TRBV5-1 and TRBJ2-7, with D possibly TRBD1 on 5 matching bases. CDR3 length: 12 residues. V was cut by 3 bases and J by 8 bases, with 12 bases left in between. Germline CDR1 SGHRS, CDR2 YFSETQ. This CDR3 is CASSSRYRKQYF. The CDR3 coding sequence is TGCGCCAGCAGCTCCCGATACAGGAAGCAGTACTTC.

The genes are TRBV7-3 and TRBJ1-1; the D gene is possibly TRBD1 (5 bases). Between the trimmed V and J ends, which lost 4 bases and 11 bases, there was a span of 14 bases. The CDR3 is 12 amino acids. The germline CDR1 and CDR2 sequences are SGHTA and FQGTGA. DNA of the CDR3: TGTGCCAGCAGCTACCCCGGGGGATCGGCTTTCTTT. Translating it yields CASSYPGGSAFF. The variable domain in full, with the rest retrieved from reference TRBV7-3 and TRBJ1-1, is GAGVSQTPSNKVTEKGKYVELRCDPISGHTALYWYRQSLGQGPEFLIYFQGTGAADDSGLPNDRFFAVRPEGSVSTLKIQRTERGDSAVYLCASSYPGGSAFFGQGTRLTVV.

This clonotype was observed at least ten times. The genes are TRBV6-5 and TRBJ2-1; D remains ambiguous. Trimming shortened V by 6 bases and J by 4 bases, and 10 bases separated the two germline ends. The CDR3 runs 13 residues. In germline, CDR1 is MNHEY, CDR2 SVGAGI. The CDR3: CASRSQTYNEQFF. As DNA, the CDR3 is TGTGCCAGCAGAAGCCAAACGTACAATGAGCAGTTCTTC.

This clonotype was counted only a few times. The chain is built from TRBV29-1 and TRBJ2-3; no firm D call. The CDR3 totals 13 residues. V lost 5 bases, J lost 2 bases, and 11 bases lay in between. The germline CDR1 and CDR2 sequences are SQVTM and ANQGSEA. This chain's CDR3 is CSVIGTYTDTQYF. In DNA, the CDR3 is TGCAGCGTTATTGGCACTTACACAGATACGCAGTATTTT.

The chain's CDR3 is CASSVAVDPGAYGYTF. DNA for the CDR3: TGTGCCAGCAGCGTAGCCGTGGACCCGGGGGCCTATGGCTACACCTTC. The chain uses TRBV9 and TRBJ1-2; D might be TRBD1 (6 bases). Germline V gene lookup returns CDR1 SGDLS and CDR2 YYNGEE. The CDR3 consists of 16 residues. The V gene lost 0 bases and the J gene lost 4 bases, with 16 bases spanning the gap.

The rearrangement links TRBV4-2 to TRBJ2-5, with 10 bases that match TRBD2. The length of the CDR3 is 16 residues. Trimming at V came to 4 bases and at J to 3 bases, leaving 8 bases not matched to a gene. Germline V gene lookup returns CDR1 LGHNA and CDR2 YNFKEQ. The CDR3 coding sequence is TGTGCCAGCAGCCCCACCCCCGGGACTAGCGAAGAGACCCAGTACTTC. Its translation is CASSPTPGTSEETQYF.

The CDR3 DNA reads TGTGCCAGCAGTGAACCCGGACTGGCCTACGAGCAGTACTTC. Its protein product is CASSEPGLAYEQYF. The rearrangement links TRBV6-1 to TRBJ2-7; a possible D gene is TRBD2 (5 bases). This CDR3 has 14 residues. CDR1 is MNHNS, CDR2 SASEGT, per germline. Trimming removed 2 bases from V and 2 bases from J, with 10 bases in between.

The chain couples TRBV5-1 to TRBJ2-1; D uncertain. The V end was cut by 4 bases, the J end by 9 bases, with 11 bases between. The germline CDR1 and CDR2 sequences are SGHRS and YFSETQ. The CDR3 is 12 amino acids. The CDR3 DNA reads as TGCGCCAGCAGCGTATCTCTTGGTGAGCAGTTCTTC. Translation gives CASSVSLGEQFF.

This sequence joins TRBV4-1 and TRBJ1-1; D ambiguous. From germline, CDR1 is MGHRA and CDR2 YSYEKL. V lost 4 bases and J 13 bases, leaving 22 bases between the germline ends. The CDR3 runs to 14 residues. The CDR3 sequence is CASSPAGPRVRVFF. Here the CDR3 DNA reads TGCGCCAGCAGCCCGGCAGGCCCCCGGGTGAGAGTTTTCTTT.

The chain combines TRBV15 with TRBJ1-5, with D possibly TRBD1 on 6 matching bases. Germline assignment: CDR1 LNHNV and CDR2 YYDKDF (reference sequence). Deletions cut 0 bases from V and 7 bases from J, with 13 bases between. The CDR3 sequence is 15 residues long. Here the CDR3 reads CATSRDWGASQPQHF. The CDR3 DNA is TGTGCCACCAGCAGAGACTGGGGGGCGTCGCAGCCCCAGCATTTT.